What follows describes a single TCR beta chain. This sample stems from a study of T-cell reconstitution after alpha-beta-depleted transplantation in children. This CDR3 region has 16 residues. Germline CDR1 and CDR2: MGHRA and YSYEKL. V was pared by 11 bases and J by 9 bases, with 21 bases of the junction left unmatched. Library preparation (for TCRbeta) was performed with unique molecular identifiers. TCRdb reprocessed the PCR reads with MiXCR, giving one entry per CDR3 protein. The sample lists about 240,000 distinct CDR3 sequences, 12% occurring once. The clonotype originates from a human donor who donated a stem cell graft to a child with acute lymphoblastic leukemia. The gene calls are TRBV4-1 and TRBJ2-5; 10 bases fit TRBD2. Source: PBMCs from the stem cell graft donor, taken from the stem cell graft. CDR3: CASDSQALAGALPQYF. The CDR3, as DNA: TGCGCCTCCGACAGCCAGGCGCTAGCGGGGGCCTTGCCCCAGTACTTC.